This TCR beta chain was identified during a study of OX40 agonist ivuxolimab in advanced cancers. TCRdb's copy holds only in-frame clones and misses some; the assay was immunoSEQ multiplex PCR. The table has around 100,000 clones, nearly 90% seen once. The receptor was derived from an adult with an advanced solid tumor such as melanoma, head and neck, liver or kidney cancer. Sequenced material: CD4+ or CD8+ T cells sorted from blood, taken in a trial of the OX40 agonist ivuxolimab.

The CDR3 here is CASSDEWDGAFF. The CDR3 nucleotides read TGTGCCAGTAGTGATGAGTGGGACGGTGCTTTCTTT. This chain joins TRBV19 and TRBJ1-1; TRBD1 might be the D (5 bases). The CDR3 runs 12 residues. Germline CDR1 reads LNHDA; CDR2 reads SQIVND (reference sequence). V was cut by 5 bases and J by 11 bases, with 15 bases left in between. Full variable domain (remainder filled in from reference TRBV19 and TRBJ1-1): DGGITQSPKYLFRKEGQNVTLSCEQNLNHDAMYWYRQDPGQGLRLIYYSQIVNDFQKGDIAEGYSVSREKKESFPLTVTSAQKNPTAFYLCASSDEWDGAFFGQGTRLTVV.